This TCR beta chain was recovered during a study of shared clonotypes between healthy human individuals. This table comes from immunoSEQ multiplex PCR, and its TCRdb copy is limited to in-frame clones, with some not included. There are around 690,000 clones in the sample; less than 95% occur only once, and approximately 35% lies in the top ten. The specimen sequenced was memory CD8+ T cells from PBMCs. Subset in this sample: CD45RO+ cells pooled with CCR7-negative TemRA cells. This sequence originates from a man aged 18 to 29 in good health. Some clones in this sample may be carry-over from other donors' samples.

Written as DNA, the CDR3 is TGTGCCAGCAGCGTAGAGGGAGGGGTCCCAGATACGCAGTATTTT. Its protein is CASSVEGGVPDTQYF. The chain employs TRBV9 and TRBJ2-3; 7 bases align to TRBD2. V dropped 0 bases and J dropped 4; count of bases not matched to a gene: 5. CDR1 and CDR2 from the germline V gene are SGDLS and YYNGEE. CDR3 length equals 15 residues.